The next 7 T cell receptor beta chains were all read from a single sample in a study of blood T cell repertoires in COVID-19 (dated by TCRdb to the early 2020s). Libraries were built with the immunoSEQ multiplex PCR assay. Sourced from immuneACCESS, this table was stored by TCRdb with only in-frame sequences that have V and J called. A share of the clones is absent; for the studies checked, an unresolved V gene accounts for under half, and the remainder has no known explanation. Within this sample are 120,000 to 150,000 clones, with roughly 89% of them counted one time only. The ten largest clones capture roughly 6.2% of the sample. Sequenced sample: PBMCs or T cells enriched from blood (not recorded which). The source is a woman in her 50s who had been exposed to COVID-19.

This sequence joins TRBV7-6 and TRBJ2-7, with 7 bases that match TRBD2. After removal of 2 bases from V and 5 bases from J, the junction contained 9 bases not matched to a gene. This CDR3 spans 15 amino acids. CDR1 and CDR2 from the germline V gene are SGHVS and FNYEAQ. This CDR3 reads CASSLIAREPNEQYF. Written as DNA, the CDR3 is TGTGCCAGCAGCTTAATCGCGCGGGAGCCTAACGAGCAGTACTTC.

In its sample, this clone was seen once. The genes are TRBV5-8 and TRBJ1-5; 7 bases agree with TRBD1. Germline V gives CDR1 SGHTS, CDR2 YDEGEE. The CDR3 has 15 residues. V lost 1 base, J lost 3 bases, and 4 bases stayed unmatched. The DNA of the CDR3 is TGTGCCAGCAGCTTGAAGACAGGGAACAATCAGCCCCAGCATTTT. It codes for CASSLKTGNNQPQHF. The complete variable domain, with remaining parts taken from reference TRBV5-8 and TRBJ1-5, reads EAGVTQSPTHLIKTRGQQATLRCSPISGHTSVYWYQQALGLGLQFLLWYDEGEERNRGNFPPRFSGRQFPNYSSELNVNALELEDSALYLCASSLKTGNNQPQHFGDGTRLSIL.

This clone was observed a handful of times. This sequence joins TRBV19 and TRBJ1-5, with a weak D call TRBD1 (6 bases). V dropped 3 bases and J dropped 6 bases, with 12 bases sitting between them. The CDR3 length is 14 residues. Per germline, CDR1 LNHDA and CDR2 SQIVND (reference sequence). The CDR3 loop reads CASSIRGLSQPQHF. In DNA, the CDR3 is TGTGCCAGTAGTATTAGGGGGTTATCTCAGCCCCAGCATTTT.

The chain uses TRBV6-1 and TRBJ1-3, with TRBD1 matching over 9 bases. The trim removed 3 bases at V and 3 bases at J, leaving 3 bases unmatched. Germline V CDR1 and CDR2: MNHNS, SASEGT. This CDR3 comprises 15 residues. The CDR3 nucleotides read TGTGCCAGCAGTGAGGGACAGGGTTTTGGAAACACCATATATTTT. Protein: CASSEGQGFGNTIYF.

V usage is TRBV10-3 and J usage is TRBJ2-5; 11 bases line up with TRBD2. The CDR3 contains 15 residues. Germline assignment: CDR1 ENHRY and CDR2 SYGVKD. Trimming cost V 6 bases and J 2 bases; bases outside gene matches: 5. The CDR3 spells CAISGLAGAQETQYF. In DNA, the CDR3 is TGTGCCATCAGCGGACTAGCGGGTGCACAAGAGACCCAGTACTTC.

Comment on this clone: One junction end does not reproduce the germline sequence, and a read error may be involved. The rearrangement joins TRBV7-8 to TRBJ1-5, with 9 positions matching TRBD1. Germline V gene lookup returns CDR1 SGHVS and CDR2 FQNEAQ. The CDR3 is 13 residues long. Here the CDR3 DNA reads TGTGCCAGCAGCTTTAGGACAGGGGACTCGAAGGATTTT. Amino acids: CASSFRTGDSKDF.

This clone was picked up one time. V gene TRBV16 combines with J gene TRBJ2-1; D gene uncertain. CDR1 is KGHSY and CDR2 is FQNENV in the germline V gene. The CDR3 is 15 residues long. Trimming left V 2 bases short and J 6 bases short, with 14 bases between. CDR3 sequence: CASSQGSHRSNEQFF. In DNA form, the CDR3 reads TGTGCCAGCAGCCAAGGGTCGCACAGAAGCAATGAGCAGTTCTTC.